This T cell receptor beta chain was profiled in a study of cytomegalovirus exposure and HLA in healthy donors. Regarding this clone: Its antigen is still unknown.

Broader study findings: Later analysis revealed greater clonal expansion in HLA-associated TCR beta chains than in equally common others. The investigators catalogued 150 or so TCR beta chains as cytomegalovirus-associated. A later analysis revealed that TCR association rates differed between HLA loci, peaking at DRB1 and bottoming out at HLA-C.

PCR was performed using 60 Vbeta and 13 Jbeta primers. TCRdb's table, derived via immunoSEQ multiplex PCR, lists solely in-frame clones and lacks some. The sample includes 130,000 or so clones. CDR1 and CDR2 (germline): GTSNPN, SVGIG (reference sequence). J lost 4 bases, V lost 4 bases, and 4 bases had no gene match. This CDR3 region has 13 residues. The specimen was PBMCs. The clonotype comes from a woman younger than 30 in good health and CMV-seronegative. The chain joins TRBV30 to TRBJ2-3, with TRBD2 matching over 8 bases. Written as DNA, the CDR3 is TGTGCCTGGACCCGGGGGGGGGCAGATACGCAGTATTTT. Amino acid sequence: CAWTRGGADTQYF.